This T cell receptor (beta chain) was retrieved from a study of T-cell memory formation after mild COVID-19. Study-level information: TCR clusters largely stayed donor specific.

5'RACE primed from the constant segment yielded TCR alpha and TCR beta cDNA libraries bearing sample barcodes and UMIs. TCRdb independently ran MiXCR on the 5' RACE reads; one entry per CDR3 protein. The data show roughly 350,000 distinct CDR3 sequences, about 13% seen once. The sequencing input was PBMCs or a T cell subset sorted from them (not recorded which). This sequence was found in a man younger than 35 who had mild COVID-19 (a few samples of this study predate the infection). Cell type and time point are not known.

The CDR3 sequence is CASSTSGEQFF. The CDR3 nucleotides are TGTGCCAGTAGTACCAGCGGAGAGCAGTTCTTC. This chain connects TRBV19 to TRBJ2-1, with D possibly matching TRBD2 (5 bases). This CDR3 region has 11 residues. CDR1 and CDR2 from the germline V gene are LNHDA and SQIVND (reference sequence). V gave up 4 bases and J gave up 10 bases, with 8 bases separating them.